This TCR beta chain was obtained from a study of regulatory T cells in long-lasting Graves disease (dated by TCRdb to the early 2020s). About the full investigation: Newly diagnosed Graves' disease patients had taken antithyroid drugs for less than 3 months. A total of some 35 samples underwent TCR sequencing: about 13 from persistent and roughly 20 from newly diagnosed Graves' disease patients. Peripheral blood TCR sequencing and RNA sequencing compared persistent Graves' disease patients with newly diagnosed Graves' disease patients. The study took place in China and was registered as a clinical trial.

On the study overall, not on this receptor specifically: The authors acknowledged the small sample size as a limitation that may reduce accuracy. Peripheral blood alone was examined, since thyroid tissue, which constituted the primary lesion, could not be accessed. Patients with persistent disease shared more public clonotypes (approximately 2,500) than newly diagnosed patients did (966). Persistent disease showed preferential use of TRBV28, TRBJ1-2 and TRBJ2-5, whereas newly diagnosed disease favored TRBV20-1 and TRBJ2-1. Compared with newly diagnosed patients, patients with persistent Graves' disease had lower TCR Shannon entropy and fewer highly expanded clones, which suggests clonal expansion. Sequencing and analysis were limited to the TCR beta chain.

Per the publication, the time point label means: newly diagnosed GD, antithyroid drugs for less than 3 months. For both TCR sequencing and RNA sequencing, RNA was extracted from PBMCs using TRIzol. Graves' disease was diagnosed according to American Thyroid Association guidelines. Patients were recruited from an endocrinology department in Xi'an, China. Each patient gave approximately 10 milliliters of peripheral blood, collected in an EDTA anticoagulant tube. Ficoll Paque Plus density gradient separation was used to isolate PBMCs, and no further T cell sorting was done. An Agilent 2100 Bioanalyzer and agarose gel were used to assess RNA quality, and a NanoDrop 2000 was used to measure RNA concentration. The library was obtained by multiplex PCR. This sample was sequenced with an Illumina HiSeq 4000. To build TCR beta libraries, CDR3 regions were amplified by Arm-PCR using iRepertoire HTBI primers. PCR products were gel purified before sequencing. From the authors' description of their analysis: Gene usage analysis of CDR3 amino acid clonotypes used the 50 to 70 TRBV and 14 to 15 TRBJ segments found across samples. Filtered high-quality paired reads were merged into contigs using COPE and FqMerger. Contigs were aligned with BLAST to IMGT TRBV, TRBD and TRBJ reference genes, and CDR3 was defined per IMGT. Clonotypes above 0.1% frequency were classified as highly expanded clones. Repertoire diversity was measured by Shannon entropy, and V-J evenness by the Gini coefficient. A clonotype found in more than one individual was treated as public. In TCRdb, the public reads were trimmed at Q25 with fastp and aligned with MiXCR, with productive beta chains retained. Every CDR3 protein is listed once, alongside the most common genes and DNA of its rows. TCRdb assigned the V and J calls; the authors' analysis was not used. For this sample the table gives 500,000 or so distinct CDR3 sequences, of which more than 15% were detected only once. Jointly, the top ten make up around 25% of the sample.

This clonotype was detected ten times or more. No antigen is known for it. Per-nucleotide qualities are absent, and no much larger clonotype sits a single base away. The germline V gene (reference sequence) yields LNHDA for CDR1 and SQIVND for CDR2. The cysteine opens and the phenylalanine closes a CDR3 of 16 amino acids. Solely the CDR3 DNA is kept, with 48 bases framed from the first base. At the junction V is shortened by 4 bases and J by 5 bases; bases outside the gene matches: 10. These same records also appear under a second study, on T cells in Graves' hyperthyroidism and ophthalmopathy. The second paper further reports: Graves' hyperthyroidism was defined as stable when no progression to ophthalmopathy occurred over 18 months of follow-up. The hyperthyroidism patients were between 18 and 65 years old and newly diagnosed, with a disease duration of less than 2 months. Exclusion was applied to patients with uncontrolled infections, other autoimmune diseases, pregnancy or lactation. Clinical symptoms, serum thyroxine and TRAb, thyroid ultrasound, and orbital computed tomography formed the basis for the diagnoses. For the first round of RT-PCR on the TCR CDR3, the HTBI primer set was used together with the Qiagen OneStep RT-PCR kit. Blood samples also contained most of the expanded thyroid clonotypes (frequency above 0.001), which suggests that blood repertoires may reflect thyroid immune responses. In cross-validation, a model built on a 13 V-J signature told ophthalmopathy apart from stable hyperthyroidism with approximately 90% sensitivity and 81% to 82% specificity, and in testing the same model reached 80%/75%. In validation, the model predicted progression to ophthalmopathy with 55% to 71% sensitivity and around 72% specificity, a median of 6.5 months before onset. To identify distinguishing TCR V-J signatures, a discovery cohort of 100 or so patients was used, comprising 43 with Graves' ophthalmopathy and around 60 with stable Graves' hyperthyroidism. Prospective prediction of ophthalmopathy was tested in an independent validation cohort consisting of about 20 hyperthyroidism patients and approximately 16 patients who later progressed to ophthalmopathy. The 85 to 100 discovery patients were divided at random into training and test sets in a 7:3 ratio. In about 6 Graves' hyperthyroidism patients, the study also compared T-cell repertoires from thyroid tissue with T-cell repertoires from blood. After blood sampling, hyperthyroidism patients were treated with methimazole at a starting dose of 30 mg daily, and ophthalmopathy patients were treated with high-dose intravenous methylprednisolone. A second multiplex PCR round built the libraries, followed by size selection and purification. Sequencing of the libraries was done on an Illumina HiSeq2000 using paired-end 100 bp reads. Raw data were processed with SOAPnuke, discarding reads with adapters, uncalled bases, mean Phred below 15, or no exact constant-primer or identifier match. COPE v1.2.5 was used to merge high-quality paired reads, and clonotypes were defined as unique nucleotide sequences. MiTCR v1.1 was used to align the clonotypes against IMGT TRBV, TRBD and TRBJ reference segments. Only V-J combinations with frequency above 0.0001, covering about 99% of repertoires, were analysed. A TCS score was defined as the ratio between F50 (clonal expansion) and ExV (chaos), using BLOSUM62-based TCRdist between CDR3 peptides within each V-J. Welch's t-statistics and random forest reduced 500 to 550 V-J features to roughly 13, which were used in a naive Bayes classifier (R e1071). No statistical method was used to fix the sample size in advance, and group allocation was not hidden from the investigators. According to the paper, TCR Vbeta CDR3 sequencing was carried out on about 140 peripheral blood samples, which came from more than 40 ophthalmopathy, some 73 hyperthyroidism and 17 progressor patients.

The specimen was peripheral blood mononuclear cells (PBMCs), collected at new diagnosis, from a patient treated with antithyroid drugs. The rearrangement combines TRBV19 with TRBJ1-1; TRBD1 matches 10 bases in the middle. The TCR was taken from a woman aged 35-60 years with Graves disease. Donor details come from another sample of the same person, matched by shared clones. This receptor carries the CDR3 CASSRPPGQGRTEAFF. The nucleotide sequence reads TGTGCCAGTAGTAGACCCCCGGGACAGGGGAGGACTGAAGCTTTCTTT.